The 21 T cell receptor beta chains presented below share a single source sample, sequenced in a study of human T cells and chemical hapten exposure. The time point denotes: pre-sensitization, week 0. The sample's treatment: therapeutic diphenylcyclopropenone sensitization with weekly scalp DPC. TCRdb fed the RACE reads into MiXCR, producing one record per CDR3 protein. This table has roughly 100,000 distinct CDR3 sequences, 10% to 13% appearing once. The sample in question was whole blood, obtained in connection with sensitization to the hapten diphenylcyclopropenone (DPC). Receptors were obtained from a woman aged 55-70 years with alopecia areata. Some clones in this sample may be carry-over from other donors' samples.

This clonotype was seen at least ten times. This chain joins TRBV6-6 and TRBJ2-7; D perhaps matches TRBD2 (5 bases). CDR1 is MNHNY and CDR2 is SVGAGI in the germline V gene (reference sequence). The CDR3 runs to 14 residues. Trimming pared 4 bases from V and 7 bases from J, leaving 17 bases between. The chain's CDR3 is CASSSPIGGTEQYF. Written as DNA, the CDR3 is TGTGCCAGCAGTTCCCCAATTGGAGGAACGGAGCAGTACTTC.

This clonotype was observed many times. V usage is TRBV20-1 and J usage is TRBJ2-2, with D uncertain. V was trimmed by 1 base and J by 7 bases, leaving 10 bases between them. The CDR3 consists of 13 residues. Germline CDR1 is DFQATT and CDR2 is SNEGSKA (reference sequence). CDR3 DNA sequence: TGCAGTGCTAGAGTGGGCTCGGTCGGGGAGCTGTTTTTT. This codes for CSARVGSVGELFF.

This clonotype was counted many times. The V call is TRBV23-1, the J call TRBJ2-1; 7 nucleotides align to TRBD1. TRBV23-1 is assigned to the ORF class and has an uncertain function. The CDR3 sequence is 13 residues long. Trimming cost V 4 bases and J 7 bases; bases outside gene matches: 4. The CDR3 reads CASSLGQSNEQFF. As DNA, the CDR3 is TGCGCCAGCAGTCTGGGACAGTCGAATGAGCAGTTCTTC.

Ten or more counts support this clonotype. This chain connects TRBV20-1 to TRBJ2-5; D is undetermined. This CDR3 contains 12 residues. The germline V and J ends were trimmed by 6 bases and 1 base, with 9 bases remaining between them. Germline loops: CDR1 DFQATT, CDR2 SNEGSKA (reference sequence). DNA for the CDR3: TGCAGTGCCTCCCGCCTCCAAGAGACCCAGTACTTC. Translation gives CSASRLQETQYF.

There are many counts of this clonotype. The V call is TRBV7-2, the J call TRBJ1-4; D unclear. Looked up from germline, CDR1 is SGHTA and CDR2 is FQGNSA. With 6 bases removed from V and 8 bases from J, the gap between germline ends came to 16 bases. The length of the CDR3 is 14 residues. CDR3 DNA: TGTGCCAGCAGTTATAGCTCCTTAGGGGAAAAACTGTTTTTT. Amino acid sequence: CASSYSSLGEKLFF.

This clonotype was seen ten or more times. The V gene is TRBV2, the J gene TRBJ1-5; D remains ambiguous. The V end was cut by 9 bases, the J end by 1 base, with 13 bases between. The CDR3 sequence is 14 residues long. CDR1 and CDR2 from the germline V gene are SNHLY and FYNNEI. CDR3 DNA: TGTGCCAGTACACCCGTAGACAGCAATCAGCCCCAGCATTTT. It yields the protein CASTPVDSNQPQHF.

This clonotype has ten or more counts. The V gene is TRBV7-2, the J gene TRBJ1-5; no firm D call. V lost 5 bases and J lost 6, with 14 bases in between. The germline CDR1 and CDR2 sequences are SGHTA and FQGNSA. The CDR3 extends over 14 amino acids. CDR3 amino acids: CASSPGPGGQPQHF. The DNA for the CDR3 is TGTGCCAGCAGCCCGGGCCCTGGAGGTCAGCCCCAGCATTTT.

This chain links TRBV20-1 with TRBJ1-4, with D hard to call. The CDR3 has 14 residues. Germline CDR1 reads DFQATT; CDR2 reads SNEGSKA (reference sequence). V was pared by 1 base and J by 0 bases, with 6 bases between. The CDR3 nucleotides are TGCAGTGCTAGAGGCGAACCAACTAATGAAAAACTGTTTTTT. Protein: CSARGEPTNEKLFF.

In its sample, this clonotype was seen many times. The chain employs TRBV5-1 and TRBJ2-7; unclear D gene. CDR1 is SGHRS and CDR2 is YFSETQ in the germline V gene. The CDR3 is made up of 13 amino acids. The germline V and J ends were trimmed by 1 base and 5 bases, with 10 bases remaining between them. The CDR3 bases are TGCGCCAGCAGCTTGTACGGGTCCAACGAGCAGTACTTC. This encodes CASSLYGSNEQYF.

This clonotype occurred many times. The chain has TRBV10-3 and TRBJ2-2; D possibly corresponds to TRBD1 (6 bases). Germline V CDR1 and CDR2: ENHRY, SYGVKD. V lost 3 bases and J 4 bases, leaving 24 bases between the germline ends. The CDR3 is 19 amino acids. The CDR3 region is CAISDSATTGTRGTGELFF. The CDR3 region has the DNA TGTGCCATCAGTGATTCCGCCACTACAGGGACCCGTGGCACCGGGGAGCTGTTTTTT.

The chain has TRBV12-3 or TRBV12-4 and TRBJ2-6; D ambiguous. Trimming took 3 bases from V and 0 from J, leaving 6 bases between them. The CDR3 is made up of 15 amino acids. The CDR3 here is CASSFQYSGANVLTF. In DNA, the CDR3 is TGTGCCAGCAGTTTTCAGTACTCTGGGGCCAACGTCCTGACTTTC.

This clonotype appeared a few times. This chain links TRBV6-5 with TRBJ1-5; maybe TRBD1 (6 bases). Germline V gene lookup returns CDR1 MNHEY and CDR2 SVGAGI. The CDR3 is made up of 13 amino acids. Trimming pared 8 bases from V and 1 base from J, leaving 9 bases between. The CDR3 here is CASAQGSNQPQHF. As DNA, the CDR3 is TGTGCCAGCGCTCAGGGGAGCAATCAGCCCCAGCATTTT.

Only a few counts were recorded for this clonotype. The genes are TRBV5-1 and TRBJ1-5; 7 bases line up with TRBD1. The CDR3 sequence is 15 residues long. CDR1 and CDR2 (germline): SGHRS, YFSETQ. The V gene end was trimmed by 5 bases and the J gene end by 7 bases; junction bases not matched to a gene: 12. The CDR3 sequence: CASSSQGGWGQPQHF. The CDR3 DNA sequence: TGCGCCAGCAGTTCCCAGGGGGGATGGGGGCAGCCCCAGCATTTT.

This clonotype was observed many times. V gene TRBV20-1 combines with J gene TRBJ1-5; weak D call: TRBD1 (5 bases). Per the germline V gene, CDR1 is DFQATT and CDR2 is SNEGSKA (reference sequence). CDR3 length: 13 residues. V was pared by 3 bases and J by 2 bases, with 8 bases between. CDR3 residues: CSARTGGNQPQHF. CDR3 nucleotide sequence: TGCAGTGCTAGGACGGGGGGCAATCAGCCCCAGCATTTT.

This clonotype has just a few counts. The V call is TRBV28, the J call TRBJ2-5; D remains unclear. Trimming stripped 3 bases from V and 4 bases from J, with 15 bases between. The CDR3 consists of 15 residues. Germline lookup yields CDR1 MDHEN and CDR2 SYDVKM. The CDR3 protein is CASSFNVGRSETQYF. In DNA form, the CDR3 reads TGTGCCAGCAGTTTTAATGTTGGACGGTCAGAGACCCAGTACTTC.

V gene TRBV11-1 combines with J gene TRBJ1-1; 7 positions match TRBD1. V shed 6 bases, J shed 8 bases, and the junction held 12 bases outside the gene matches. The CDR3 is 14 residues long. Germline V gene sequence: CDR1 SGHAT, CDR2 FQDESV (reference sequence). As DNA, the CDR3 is TGTGCCAGCAGACCCCCAGGGGACAGAAAAGAAGCTTTCTTT. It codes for CASRPPGDRKEAFF. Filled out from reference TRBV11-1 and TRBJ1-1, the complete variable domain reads EAEVAQSPRYKITEKSQAVAFWCDPISGHATLYWYRQILGQGPELLVQFQDESVVDDSQLPKDRFSAERLKGVDSTLKIQPAELGDSAMYLCASRPPGDRKEAFFGQGTRLTVV.

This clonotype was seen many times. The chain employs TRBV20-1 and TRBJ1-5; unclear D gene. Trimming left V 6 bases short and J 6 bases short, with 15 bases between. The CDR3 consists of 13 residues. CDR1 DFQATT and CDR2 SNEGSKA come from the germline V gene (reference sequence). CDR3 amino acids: CSAVQPTIQPQHF. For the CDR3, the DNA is TGCAGTGCCGTACAACCTACCATTCAGCCCCAGCATTTT.

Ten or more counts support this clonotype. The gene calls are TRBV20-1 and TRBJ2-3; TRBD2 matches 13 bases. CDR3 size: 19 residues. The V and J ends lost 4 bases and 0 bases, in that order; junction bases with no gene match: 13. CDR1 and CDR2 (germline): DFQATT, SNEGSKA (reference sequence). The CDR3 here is CSATGTSGALRGSTDTQYF. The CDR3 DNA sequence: TGCAGTGCTACCGGGACTAGCGGGGCCCTCCGAGGTAGCACAGATACGCAGTATTTT.

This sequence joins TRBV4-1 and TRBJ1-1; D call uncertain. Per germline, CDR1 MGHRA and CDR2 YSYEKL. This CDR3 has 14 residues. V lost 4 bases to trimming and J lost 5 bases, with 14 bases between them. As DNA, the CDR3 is TGCGCCAGCAGCCTTAACAGCCGGTGGACTGAAGCTTTCTTT. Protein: CASSLNSRWTEAFF.

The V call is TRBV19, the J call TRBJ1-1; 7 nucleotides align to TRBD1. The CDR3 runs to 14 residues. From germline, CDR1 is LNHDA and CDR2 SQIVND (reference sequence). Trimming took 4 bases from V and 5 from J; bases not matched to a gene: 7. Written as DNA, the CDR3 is TGTGCCAGTAGTAGGGACAGTCTAGGGACTGAAGCTTTCTTT. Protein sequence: CASSRDSLGTEAFF.

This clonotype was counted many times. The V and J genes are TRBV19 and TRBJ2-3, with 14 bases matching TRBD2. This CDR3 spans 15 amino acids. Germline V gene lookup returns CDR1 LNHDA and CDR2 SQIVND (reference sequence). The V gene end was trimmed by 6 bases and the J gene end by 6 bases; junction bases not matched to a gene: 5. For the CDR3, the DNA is TGTGCCAGTAGGGGGACTAGCGGGGGCCTGGATACGCAGTATTTT. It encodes CASRGTSGGLDTQYF.